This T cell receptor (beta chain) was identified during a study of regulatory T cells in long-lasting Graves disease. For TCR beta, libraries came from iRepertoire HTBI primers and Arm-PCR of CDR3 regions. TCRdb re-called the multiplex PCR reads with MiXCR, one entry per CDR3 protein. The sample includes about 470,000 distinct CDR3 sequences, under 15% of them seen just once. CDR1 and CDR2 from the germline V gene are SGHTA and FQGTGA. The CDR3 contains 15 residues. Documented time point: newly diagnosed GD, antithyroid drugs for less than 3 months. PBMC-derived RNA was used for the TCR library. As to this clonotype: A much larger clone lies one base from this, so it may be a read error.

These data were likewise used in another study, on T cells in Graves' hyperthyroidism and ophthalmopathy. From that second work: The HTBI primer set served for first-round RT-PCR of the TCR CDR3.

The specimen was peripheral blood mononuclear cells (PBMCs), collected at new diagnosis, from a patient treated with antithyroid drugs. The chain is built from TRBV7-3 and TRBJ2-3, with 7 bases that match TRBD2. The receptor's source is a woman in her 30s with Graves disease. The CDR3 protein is CASSFSGHSTGTQYF. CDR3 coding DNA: TGTGCCAGCAGCTTTAGCGGGCATAGCACAGGTACGCAGTATTTT.